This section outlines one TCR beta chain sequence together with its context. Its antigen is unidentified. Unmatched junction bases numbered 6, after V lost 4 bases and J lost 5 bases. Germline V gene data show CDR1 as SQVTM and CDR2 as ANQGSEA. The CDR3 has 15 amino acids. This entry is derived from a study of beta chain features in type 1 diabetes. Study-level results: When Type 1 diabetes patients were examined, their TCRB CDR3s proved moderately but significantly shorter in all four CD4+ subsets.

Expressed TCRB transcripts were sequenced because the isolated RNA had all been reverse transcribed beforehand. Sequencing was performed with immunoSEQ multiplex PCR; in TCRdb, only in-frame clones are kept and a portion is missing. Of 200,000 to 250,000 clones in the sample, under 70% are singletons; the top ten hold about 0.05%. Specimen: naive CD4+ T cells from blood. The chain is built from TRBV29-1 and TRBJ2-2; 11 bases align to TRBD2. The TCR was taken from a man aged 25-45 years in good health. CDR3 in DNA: TGCAGCGTTGGAGATTTAGCGGGAGGGACCGGGGAGCTGTTTTTT. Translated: CSVGDLAGGTGELFF.